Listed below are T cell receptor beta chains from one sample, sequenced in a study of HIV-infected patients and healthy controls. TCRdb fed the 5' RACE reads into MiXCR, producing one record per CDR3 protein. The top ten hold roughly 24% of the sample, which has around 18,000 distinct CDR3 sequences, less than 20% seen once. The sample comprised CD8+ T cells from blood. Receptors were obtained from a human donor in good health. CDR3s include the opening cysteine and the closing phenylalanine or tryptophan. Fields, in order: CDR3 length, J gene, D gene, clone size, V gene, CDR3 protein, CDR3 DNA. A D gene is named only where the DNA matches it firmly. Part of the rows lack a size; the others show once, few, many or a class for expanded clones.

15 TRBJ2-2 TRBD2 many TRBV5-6 CASSYPGLEAGELFF TGTGCCAGCAGCTACCCGGGACTAGAAGCCGGGGAGCTGTTTTTT
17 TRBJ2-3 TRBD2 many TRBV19 CASSIAQRRGGTDTQYF TGTGCCAGTAGTATTGCCCAGCGGCGGGGGGGGACAGATACGCAGTATTTT
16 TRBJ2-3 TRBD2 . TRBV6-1 CASSEASGSSRDTQYF TGTGCCAGCAGTGAAGCAAGCGGGAGTAGCAGAGATACGCAGTATTTT
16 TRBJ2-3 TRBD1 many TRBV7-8 CASSKSRDRVADTQYF TGTGCCAGCAGCAAGAGCCGGGACAGGGTGGCAGATACGCAGTATTTT
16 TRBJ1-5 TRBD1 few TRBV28 CASSPQQGPNFQPQHF TGTGCCAGCAGCCCCCAACAGGGGCCCAATTTCCAGCCCCAGCATTTT
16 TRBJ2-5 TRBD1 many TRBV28 CASRGDPTGPAETQYF TGTGCCAGCAGAGGGGATCCGACAGGGCCGGCGGAGACCCAGTACTTC
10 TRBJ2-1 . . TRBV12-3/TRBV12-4 CASKTNEQFF TGTGCCAGCAAAACCAATGAGCAGTTCTTC
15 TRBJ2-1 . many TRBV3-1 CASSLGAGMNNEQFF TGTGCCAGCAGTCTCGGGGCGGGGATGAACAATGAGCAGTTCTTC
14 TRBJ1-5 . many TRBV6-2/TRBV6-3 CASSYSHENQPQHF TGTGCCAGCAGTTACTCGCACGAGAATCAGCCCCAGCATTTT
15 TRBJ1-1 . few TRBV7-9 CASSPRDKRHTEAFF TGTGCCAGCAGCCCTAGGGACAAACGGCACACTGAAGCTTTCTTT
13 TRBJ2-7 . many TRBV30 CAWTAQGPYEQYF TGTGCCTGGACTGCTCAGGGGCCCTACGAGCAGTACTTC
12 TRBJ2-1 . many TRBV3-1 CASSGVDNEQFF TGTGCCAGCAGCGGGGTCGACAATGAGCAGTTCTTC
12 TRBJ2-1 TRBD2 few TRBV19 CASSTGLAGEFF TGTGCCAGTAGTACCGGACTAGCGGGAGAGTTCTTC
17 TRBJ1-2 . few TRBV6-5 CASSYSSGRETLYSYTF TGTGCCAGCAGTTACTCATCCGGCCGTGAGACCCTGTACAGCTACACCTTC
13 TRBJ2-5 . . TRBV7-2 CASSFPSQETQYF TGTGCCAGCAGCTTCCCCAGCCAAGAGACCCAGTACTTC
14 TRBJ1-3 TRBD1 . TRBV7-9 CAIDGGTAGNTIYF TGTGCCATCGACGGGGGGACAGCGGGAAACACCATATATTTT
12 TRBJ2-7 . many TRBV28 CASGSGSNEQYF TGTGCCAGCGGGTCTGGGTCCAACGAGCAGTACTTC
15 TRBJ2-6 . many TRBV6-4 CASSLQGTGANVLTF TGTGCCAGCAGTTTACAGGGAACTGGGGCCAACGTCCTGACTTTC
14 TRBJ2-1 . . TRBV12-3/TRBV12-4 CASSSSISHHEQFF TGTGCCAGCAGTTCGTCCATCAGCCATCATGAGCAGTTCTTC
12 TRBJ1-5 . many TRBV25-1 CASSSQGSPQHF TGTGCCAGCAGCTCCCAGGGGTCACCCCAGCATTTT
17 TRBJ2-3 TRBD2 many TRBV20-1 CSANEAGGRPGPDTQYF TGCAGTGCTAACGAAGCGGGGGGCCGACCGGGTCCAGATACGCAGTATTTT
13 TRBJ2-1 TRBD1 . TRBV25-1 CASSGTGLNEQFF TGTGCCAGCAGCGGGACAGGGTTAAATGAGCAGTTCTTC
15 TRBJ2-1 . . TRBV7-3 CASSTWRSSYNEQFF TGTGCCAGCAGCACCTGGAGATCCTCCTACAATGAGCAGTTCTTC
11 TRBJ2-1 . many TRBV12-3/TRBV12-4 CASRLYNEQFF TGTGCCAGCAGACTTTACAATGAGCAGTTCTTC
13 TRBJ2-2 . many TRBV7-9 CASSRHPTGELFF TGTGCCAGCAGCCGGCACCCCACCGGGGAGCTGTTTTTT
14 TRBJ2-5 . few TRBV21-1 CASSPGHLQETQYF TGTGCCAGCAGCCCGGGGCACCTACAAGAGACCCAGTACTTC
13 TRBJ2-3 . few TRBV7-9 CASRDGTTDTQYF TGTGCCAGCAGGGACGGTACCACAGATACGCAGTATTTT
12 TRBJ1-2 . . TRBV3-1 CASSHGVYGYTF TGTGCCAGCAGCCACGGGGTCTATGGCTACACCTTC
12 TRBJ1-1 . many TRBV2 CAGGVKSTEAFF TGTGCCGGGGGGGTCAAGAGCACTGAAGCTTTCTTT
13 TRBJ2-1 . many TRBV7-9 CASSLVTNNEQFF TGTGCCAGCAGCTTAGTAACGAACAATGAGCAGTTCTTC
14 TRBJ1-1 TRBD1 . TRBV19 CASSIPPGQTEAFF TGTGCCAGTAGTATTCCCCCGGGACAGACTGAAGCTTTCTTT
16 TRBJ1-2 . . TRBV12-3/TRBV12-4 CASSSGSSQPNYGYTF TGTGCCAGCAGTTCAGGGTCTTCGCAACCTAACTATGGCTACACCTTC
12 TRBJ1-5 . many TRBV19 CASTVGWQPQHF TGTGCCAGTACGGTAGGGTGGCAGCCCCAGCATTTT
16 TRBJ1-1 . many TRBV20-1 CSADDKGRGDSTEAFF TGCAGTGCAGACGACAAGGGACGGGGAGATAGCACTGAAGCTTTCTTT
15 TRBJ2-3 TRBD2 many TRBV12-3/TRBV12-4 CASSLRGEVTDTQYF TGTGCCAGCAGTTTGCGGGGGGAGGTCACAGATACGCAGTATTTT
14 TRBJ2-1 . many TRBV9 CASSVKESSNEQFF TGTGCCAGCAGCGTAAAGGAGAGCAGCAATGAGCAGTTCTTC
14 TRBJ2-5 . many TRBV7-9 CASEPRGSQETQYF TGTGCCAGCGAGCCCAGGGGTTCGCAAGAGACCCAGTACTTC
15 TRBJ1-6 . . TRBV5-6 CASSLDGTMDSPLHF TGTGCCAGCAGCTTGGATGGGACAATGGATTCACCCCTCCACTTT
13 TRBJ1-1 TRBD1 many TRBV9 CASSPGDRGEAFF TGTGCCAGCAGCCCTGGGGACAGGGGGGAAGCTTTCTTT
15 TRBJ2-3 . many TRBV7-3 CASSQFLRGTDTQYF TGTGCCAGCAGCCAATTCCTCCGGGGGACAGATACGCAGTATTTT
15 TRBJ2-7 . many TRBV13 CASSLRWTEYNEQYF TGTGCCAGCAGCTTACGATGGACGGAATATAACGAGCAGTACTTC
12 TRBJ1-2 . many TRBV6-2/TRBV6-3 CASSPDIYGYTF TGTGCCAGCAGCCCGGACATCTATGGCTACACCTTC
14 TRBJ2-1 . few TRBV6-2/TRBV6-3 CASTPFLRDNEQFF TGTGCCAGCACCCCGTTTCTAAGGGACAATGAGCAGTTCTTC